These 24 T cell receptor beta chains came from one sample sequenced in a study of early T cells in non-severe SARS-CoV-2 infection. TCRdb reprocessed the 5' RACE reads via MiXCR and lists one record per CDR3 protein. The sample has 30,000 to 45,000 distinct CDR3 sequences, approximately 8.9% seen once. The sequenced material came from whole blood. Source of these receptors: an adult who was a healthcare worker with PCR-confirmed SARS-CoV-2 infection or an uninfected control (not recorded which).

The table lists this clonotype with many counts. The chain is built from TRBV5-4 and TRBJ2-1, with no clear D. This CDR3 comprises 15 residues. The V gene's germline CDR1 is SGHNT and CDR2 YYREEE (reference sequence). V lost 0 bases to trimming and J lost 0 bases, with 7 bases between them. CDR3 sequence reads: CASSLGGFSYNEQFF. The CDR3, as DNA: TGTGCCAGCAGCTTGGGCGGCTTCTCCTACAATGAGCAGTTCTTC.

The chain employs TRBV5-4 and TRBJ2-3; TRBD1 is a possible D gene (5 bases). Trimming removed 1 base at V and 0 bases at J, with 9 bases between. The V gene's germline CDR1 is SGHNT and CDR2 YYREEE (reference sequence). CDR3 length equals 15 residues. As DNA, the CDR3 is TGTGCCAGCAGCTTGCAGGGTCTTAGCACAGATACGCAGTATTTT. Its translation is CASSLQGLSTDTQYF.

In this sample, this clonotype turned up many times. The rearrangement joins TRBV6-1 to TRBJ2-5, with D possibly matching TRBD1 (6 bases). Germline lookup yields CDR1 MNHNS and CDR2 SASEGT. The CDR3 is 15 amino acids. V was pared by 7 bases and J by 1 base, with 16 bases between. CDR3: CASKRTEVLQETQYF. The DNA of the CDR3 is TGTGCCAGCAAACGGACAGAAGTCCTCCAAGAGACCCAGTACTTC.

This clonotype was detected a few times. The gene calls are TRBV6-5 and TRBJ2-7; D not resolved. Between the trimmed V and J ends, which lost 7 bases and 6 bases, there was a span of 16 bases. The CDR3 has 13 residues. From germline, CDR1 is MNHEY and CDR2 SVGAGI. The CDR3 protein is CASISPGWGEQYF. The DNA of the CDR3 is TGTGCCAGCATCTCGCCAGGCTGGGGCGAGCAGTACTTC.

The V and J genes are TRBV11-2 and TRBJ1-1; TRBD1 might be the D (5 bases). The germline CDR1 and CDR2 sequences are SGHAT and FQNNGV. V lost 4 bases, J lost 4 bases, and 13 bases lay in between. This CDR3 comprises 14 residues. For the CDR3, the DNA is TGTGCCAGCAGCTGGCGGGGCTCGGGCACTGAAGCTTTCTTT. It encodes CASSWRGSGTEAFF.

There are a few counts of this clonotype. This sequence joins TRBV14 and TRBJ2-1; D gene uncertain. V lost 3 bases to trimming and J lost 8 bases, with 5 bases between them. Germline V gene sequence: CDR1 SGHDN, CDR2 FVKESK. This CDR3 spans 11 amino acids. DNA of the CDR3: TGTGCCAGCAGCCAGTTATATGAGCAGTTCTTC. Its protein product is CASSQLYEQFF.

This clonotype was seen ten or more times. One junction end does not reproduce the germline sequence, and a read error may be involved. This chain links TRBV29-1 with TRBJ1-1, with 7 bases that match TRBD1. The CDR3 contains 13 residues. Germline V gives CDR1 SQVTM, CDR2 ANQGSEA. CDR3 loop: CSVEGDSNTEAFF. DNA of the CDR3: TGCAGCGTCGAAGGGGACAGTAACACTGAAGCTTTCTTT.

This clonotype was detected only a few times. This chain uses TRBV5-5 with TRBJ2-5, with 9 bases fitting TRBD2. CDR1 SGHKS and CDR2 YYEKEE come from the germline V gene (reference sequence). V dropped 0 bases and J dropped 5; count of bases not matched to a gene: 17. The CDR3 is made up of 19 amino acids. The CDR3 loop reads CASSLAVVSSGVARETQYF. The DNA of the CDR3 is TGTGCCAGCAGCTTGGCGGTCGTATCTAGCGGGGTCGCTCGGGAGACCCAGTACTTC.

This clonotype was picked up many times. V and J are TRBV6-2 or TRBV6-3 and TRBJ2-1; a weak D match, TRBD1 (5 bases). Germline assignment: CDR1 MNHEY and CDR2 SVGEGT. The CDR3 has 17 residues. V was trimmed by 4 bases and J by 1 base, leaving 17 bases between them. The DNA for the CDR3 is TGTGCCAGCAGTTCCTACCGTGGACAACTATCCTACAATGAGCAGTTCTTC. This encodes CASSSYRGQLSYNEQFF.

This clonotype showed up just a few times. The chain is built from TRBV29-1 and TRBJ2-1; unclear D gene. Germline V gene sequence: CDR1 SQVTM, CDR2 ANQGSEA. Trimming stripped 7 bases from V and 8 bases from J, with 12 bases between. The CDR3 has 11 residues. CDR3 nucleotides: TGCAGCGCTGACCGGCGTTATGAGCAGTTCTTC. It translates to CSADRRYEQFF.

In its sample, this clonotype was seen many times. The chain employs TRBV28 and TRBJ2-5; 8 nucleotides match TRBD2. The V segment lost 4 bases and the J segment 0 bases; nucleotides outside the gene matches: 7. Germline values: CDR1 MDHEN, CDR2 SYDVKM. This CDR3 contains 16 residues. Here the CDR3 reads CASSSPGGAHQETQYF. Here the CDR3 DNA reads TGTGCCAGCAGTTCTCCCGGGGGGGCCCACCAAGAGACCCAGTACTTC.

V gene TRBV6-1 combines with J gene TRBJ2-5; TRBD2 matches at 10 bases. The ends lost 5 bases at V and 5 bases at J; junction bases unmatched: 11. In germline, CDR1 is MNHNS, CDR2 SASEGT. The CDR3 spans 16 residues. For the CDR3, the DNA is TGTGCCAGCAGTAACATGCTAGGACTAGCGGCCGAGACCCAGTACTTC. It is translated as CASSNMLGLAAETQYF.

This clonotype was observed many times. The rearrangement uses TRBV11-2 and TRBJ1-1; 7 bases are a match to TRBD1. The CDR3 runs to 15 residues. After removal of 4 bases from V and 5 bases from J, the junction contained 10 bases not matched to a gene. Germline V lookup: CDR1 SGHAT, CDR2 FQNNGV. The chain's CDR3 is CASSSATGDWTEAFF. CDR3 in DNA: TGTGCCAGCAGCTCGGCCACAGGGGATTGGACTGAAGCTTTCTTT.

The V gene is TRBV12-3 or TRBV12-4, the J gene TRBJ2-7, with D unresolved. The CDR3 totals 11 residues. V lost 5 bases and J lost 5, with 7 bases in between. The CDR3 DNA reads as TGTGCCAGCAGTAGAACACACGAGCAGTACTTC. Translation gives CASSRTHEQYF.

This clonotype has a handful of counts. The chain employs TRBV6-1 and TRBJ1-2; maybe TRBD1 (5 bases). The germline V and J ends were trimmed by 6 bases and 0 bases, with 11 bases remaining between them. Germline CDR1 and CDR2: MNHNS and SASEGT. The CDR3 spans 14 residues. The CDR3 region is CASRGVGANYGYTF. The DNA for the CDR3 is TGTGCCAGCAGAGGGGTCGGAGCTAACTATGGCTACACCTTC.

This clonotype was picked up a small number of times. The V gene is TRBV9, the J gene TRBJ2-7; no clear D gene. Trimming cost V 4 bases and J 6 bases, with 11 bases left between them. This CDR3 contains 12 residues. Per the germline V gene, CDR1 is SGDLS and CDR2 is YYNGEE. The CDR3 here is CASSSPEGEQYF. CDR3 DNA: TGTGCCAGCAGCTCCCCGGAAGGCGAGCAGTACTTC.

The rearrangement joins TRBV28 to TRBJ1-2; the D is unclear. Germline V lookup: CDR1 MDHEN, CDR2 SYDVKM. The CDR3 covers 11 residues. V gave up 7 bases and J gave up 2 bases, with 5 bases separating them. CDR3 in DNA: TGTGCCAGCACCCAGAACTATGGCTACACCTTC. This encodes CASTQNYGYTF.

V is TRBV28 and J is TRBJ1-1; the D is unclear. V was clipped by 4 bases and J by 4 bases, with 16 bases between them. The V gene's germline CDR1 is MDHEN and CDR2 SYDVKM. The CDR3 runs 15 residues. This CDR3 reads CASSSPGFFGTEAFF. The CDR3 DNA follows: TGTGCCAGCAGTTCTCCGGGTTTTTTTGGCACTGAAGCTTTCTTT.

The sample holds many counts of this clonotype. The final CDR3 position lacks the conserved phenylalanine or tryptophan, pointing to a likely read error. CDR3 amino acids: CSVEGTRGTQYV. DNA for the CDR3: TGCAGCGTTGAAGGTACCCGGGGGACCCAGTACGTC. The V gene is TRBV29-1, the J gene TRBJ2-5, with TRBD2 as a possible D gene (5 bases). CDR1 is SQVTM and CDR2 is ANQGSEA in the germline V gene. The CDR3 extends over 12 amino acids. The V end lost 1 base, the J end lost 7 bases, and 10 bases lay between the germline ends.

This clonotype was seen at least ten times. This chain uses TRBV11-1 with TRBJ2-3, with TRBD2 as a possible D gene (5 bases). Germline-derived CDR1 and CDR2 are SGHAT and FQDESV (reference sequence). V shed 7 bases and J shed 8 bases, with 10 bases lying between them. CDR3 length: 11 amino acids. This CDR3 reads CASNGGSTQYF. In DNA, the CDR3 is TGTGCCAGCAATGGAGGAAGTACGCAGTATTTT.

This chain joins TRBV7-6 and TRBJ2-1, with D possibly matching TRBD2 (6 bases). Germline lookup yields CDR1 SGHVS and CDR2 FNYEAQ. This CDR3 comprises 16 residues. V was clipped by 3 bases and J by 12 bases, with 24 bases between them. CDR3 residues: CASSFLQDRSNGGQFF. CDR3 nucleotides: TGTGCCAGCAGCTTCCTCCAGGACCGTTCGAACGGGGGGCAGTTCTTC.

This clonotype was detected only a few times. This may come from a read error, since a much larger clone is one base off. The chain is built from TRBV3-1 and TRBJ1-6; D may be TRBD1 (6 bases). Germline loops: CDR1 LGHDT, CDR2 YNNKEL (reference sequence). This CDR3 spans 14 amino acids. The V gene lost 4 bases and the J gene lost 8 bases, with 12 bases spanning the gap. DNA of the CDR3: TGTGCCAGCAGCCGCCGACAGGATGATTCACCCCTCCACTTT. This codes for CASSRRQDDSPLHF. The complete variable domain, with remaining parts taken from reference TRBV3-1 and TRBJ1-6, reads DTAVSQTPKYLVTQMGNDKSIKCEQNLGHDTMYWYKQDSKKFLKIMFSYNNKELIINETVPNRFSPKSPDKAHLNLHINSLELGDSAVYFCASSRRQDDSPLHFGNGTRLTVT.

V is TRBV12-3 or TRBV12-4 and J is TRBJ1-1; D gene ambiguous. V was cut by 7 bases and J by 2 bases, with 11 bases left in between. This CDR3 contains 13 residues. CDR3 DNA: TGTGCCAGCAAGCAGGCGGGCAACACTGAAGCTTTCTTT. Encoded protein: CASKQAGNTEAFF.

This chain joins TRBV6-1 and TRBJ1-4; 10 bases fit TRBD1. Trimming removed 7 bases from V and 6 bases from J; junction bases left unmatched: 5. Germline CDR1 MNHNS, CDR2 SASEGT. The CDR3 is 14 amino acids. As DNA, the CDR3 is TGTGCCAGCACCTTGACAGGGGGCTATGAAAAACTGTTTTTT. Protein: CASTLTGGYEKLFF.